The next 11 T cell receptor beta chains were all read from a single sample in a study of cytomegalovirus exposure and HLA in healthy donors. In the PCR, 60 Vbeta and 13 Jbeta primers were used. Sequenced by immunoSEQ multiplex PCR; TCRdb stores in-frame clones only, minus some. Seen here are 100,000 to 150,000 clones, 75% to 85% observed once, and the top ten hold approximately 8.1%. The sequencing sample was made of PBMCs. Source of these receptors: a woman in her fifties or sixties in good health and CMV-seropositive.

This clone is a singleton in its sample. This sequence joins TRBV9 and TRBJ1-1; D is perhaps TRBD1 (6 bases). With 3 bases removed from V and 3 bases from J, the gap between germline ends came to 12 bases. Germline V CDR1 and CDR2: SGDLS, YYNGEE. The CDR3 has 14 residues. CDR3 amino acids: CASSEQGSDTEAFF. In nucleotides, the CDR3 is TGTGCCAGCAGCGAACAGGGTAGTGACACTGAAGCTTTCTTT.

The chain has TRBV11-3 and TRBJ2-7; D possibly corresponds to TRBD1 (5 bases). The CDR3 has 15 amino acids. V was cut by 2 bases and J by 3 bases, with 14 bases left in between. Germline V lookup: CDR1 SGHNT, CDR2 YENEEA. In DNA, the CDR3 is TGTGCCAGCAGCTTAAGGGGTGACATAAACTACGAGCAGTACTTC. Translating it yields CASSLRGDINYEQYF.

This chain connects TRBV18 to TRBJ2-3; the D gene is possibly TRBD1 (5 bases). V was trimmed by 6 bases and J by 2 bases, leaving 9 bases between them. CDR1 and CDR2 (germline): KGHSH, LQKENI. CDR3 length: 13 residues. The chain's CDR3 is CASSAGNTDTQYF. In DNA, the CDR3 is TGTGCCAGCTCGGCAGGGAACACAGATACGCAGTATTTT.

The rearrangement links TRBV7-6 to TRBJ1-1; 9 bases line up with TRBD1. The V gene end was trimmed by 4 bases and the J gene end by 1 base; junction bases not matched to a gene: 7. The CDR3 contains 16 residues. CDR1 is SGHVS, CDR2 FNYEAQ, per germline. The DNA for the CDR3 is TGTGCCAGCAGCTCGAACAGGGGGCGATCGAACACTGAAGCTTTCTTT. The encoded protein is CASSSNRGRSNTEAFF.

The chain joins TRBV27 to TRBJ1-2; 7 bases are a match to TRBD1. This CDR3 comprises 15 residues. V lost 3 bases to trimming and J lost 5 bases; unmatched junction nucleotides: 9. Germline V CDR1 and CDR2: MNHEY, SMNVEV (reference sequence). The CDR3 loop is CASSFETGSFYGYTF. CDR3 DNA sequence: TGTGCCAGCAGTTTTGAGACAGGGAGCTTTTATGGCTACACCTTC.

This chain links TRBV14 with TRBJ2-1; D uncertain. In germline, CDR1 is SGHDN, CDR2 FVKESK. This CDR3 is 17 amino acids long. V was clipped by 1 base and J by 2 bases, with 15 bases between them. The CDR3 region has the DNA TGTGCCAGCAGCCAAGGTCAGGTGATACCGGCCTACAATGAGCAGTTCTTC. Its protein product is CASSQGQVIPAYNEQFF.

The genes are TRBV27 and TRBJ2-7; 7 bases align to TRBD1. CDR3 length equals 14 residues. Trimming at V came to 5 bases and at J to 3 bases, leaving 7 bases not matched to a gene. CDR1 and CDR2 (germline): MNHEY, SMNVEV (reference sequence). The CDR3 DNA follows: TGTGCCAGCAGTCCCACAGGGGCCCACTACGAGCAGTACTTC. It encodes CASSPTGAHYEQYF.

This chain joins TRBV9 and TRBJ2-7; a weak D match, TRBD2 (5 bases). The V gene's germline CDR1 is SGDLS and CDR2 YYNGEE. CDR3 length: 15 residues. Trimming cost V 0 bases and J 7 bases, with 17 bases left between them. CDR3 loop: CASSVDPSGRVEQYF. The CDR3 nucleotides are TGTGCCAGCAGCGTAGATCCCAGCGGTCGGGTAGAGCAGTACTTC.

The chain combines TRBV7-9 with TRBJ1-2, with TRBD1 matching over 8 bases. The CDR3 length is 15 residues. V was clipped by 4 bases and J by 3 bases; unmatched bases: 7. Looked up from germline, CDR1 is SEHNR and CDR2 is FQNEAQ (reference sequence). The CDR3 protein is CASSSGTGPYYGYTF. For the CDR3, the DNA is TGTGCCAGCAGCTCCGGGACAGGCCCATACTATGGCTACACCTTC.

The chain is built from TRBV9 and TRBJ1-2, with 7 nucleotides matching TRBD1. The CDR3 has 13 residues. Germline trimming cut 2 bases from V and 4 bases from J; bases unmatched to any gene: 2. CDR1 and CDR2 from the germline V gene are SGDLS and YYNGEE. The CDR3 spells CASSVGTVYGYTF. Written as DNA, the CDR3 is TGTGCCAGCAGCGTCGGGACAGTCTATGGCTACACCTTC.

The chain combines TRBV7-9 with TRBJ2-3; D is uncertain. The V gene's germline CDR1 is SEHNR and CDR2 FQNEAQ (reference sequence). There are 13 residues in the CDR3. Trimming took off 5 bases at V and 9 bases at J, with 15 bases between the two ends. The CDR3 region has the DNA TGTGCCAGCAGCCTACGCTCCGTATTCACGCAGTATTTT. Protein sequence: CASSLRSVFTQYF.